The source of this T cell receptor (beta chain) is a study of patients and donors after allogeneic stem cell transplantation. The CDR3 is 14 amino acids. Per the germline V gene, CDR1 is MNHEY and CDR2 is SVGEGT. Trimming pared 8 bases from V and 5 bases from J, leaving 13 bases between. TCRdb reprocessed the RT-PCR reads via MiXCR and lists one record per CDR3 protein. Among 400,000 to 450,000 distinct CDR3 sequences listed, around 16% were seen once. V is TRBV6-2 or TRBV6-3 and J is TRBJ1-6; no firm D call. The clonotype comes from a human donor who was either an allogeneic HSCT recipient or a stem cell or donor lymphocyte infusion donor (not recorded which). It is not recorded whose cells these are; they may come from a transplant donor. The sequenced sample was blood, either unsorted or a sorted T cell fraction (not recorded which). CDR3 sequence reads: CASSHHQDNSPLHF. As DNA, the CDR3 is TGTGCCAGCTCGCACCACCAGGATAATTCACCCCTCCACTTT.